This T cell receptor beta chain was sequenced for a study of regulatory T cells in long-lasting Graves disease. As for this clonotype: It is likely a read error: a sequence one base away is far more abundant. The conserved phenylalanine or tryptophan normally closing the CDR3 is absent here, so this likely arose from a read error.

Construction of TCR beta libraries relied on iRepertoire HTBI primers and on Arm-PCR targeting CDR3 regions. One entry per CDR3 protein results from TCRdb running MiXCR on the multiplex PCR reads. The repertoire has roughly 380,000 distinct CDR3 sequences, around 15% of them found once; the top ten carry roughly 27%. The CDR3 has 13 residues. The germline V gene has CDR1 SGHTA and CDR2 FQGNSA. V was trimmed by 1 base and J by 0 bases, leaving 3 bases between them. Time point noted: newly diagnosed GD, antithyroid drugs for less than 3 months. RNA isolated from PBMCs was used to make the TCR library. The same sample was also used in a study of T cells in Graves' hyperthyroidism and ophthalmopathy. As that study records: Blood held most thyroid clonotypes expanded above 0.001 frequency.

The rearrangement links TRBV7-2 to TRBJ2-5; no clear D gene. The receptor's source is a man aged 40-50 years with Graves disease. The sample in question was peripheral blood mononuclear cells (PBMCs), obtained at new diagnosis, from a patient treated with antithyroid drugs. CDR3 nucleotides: TGTGCCAGCAGCTTAGGCAACCAAGAGACCCAGTACCTC. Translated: CASSLGNQETQYL.